The present T cell receptor (beta chain) was sequenced within a study of OX40 agonist ivuxolimab in advanced cancers. The overall study: Dose-escalation cases comprised hepatocellular carcinoma, melanoma, renal cell or head and neck cancer. Eligibility admitted prior anti-PD-1, anti-PD-L1 or anti-CTLA-4 therapy; about 39% had some. General study points: With doses of 0.1-3.0 mg/kg, partial responders showed among the lowest clonal expansion.

The assay was immunoSEQ multiplex PCR, and TCRdb's table has in-frame clones only and misses some. The table shows 55,000 to 65,000 clones, with roughly 92% occurring only once. Regarding this clone: As yet, its antigen is unknown.

CDR1 SGHTA and CDR2 FQGNSA come from the germline V gene. The length of the CDR3 is 16 residues. V lost 7 bases to trimming and J lost 1 base, with 19 bases between them. The sample here was CD4+ or CD8+ T cells sorted from blood, taken in a trial of the OX40 agonist ivuxolimab. The receptor was isolated from an adult with an advanced solid tumor such as melanoma, head and neck, liver or kidney cancer. V gene TRBV7-2 combines with J gene TRBJ1-1; tentative D call: TRBD1 (6 bases). The CDR3 sequence: CASTEGGMAWNTEAFF. The CDR3 DNA is TGTGCCAGCACCGAGGGGGGGATGGCGTGGAACACTGAAGCTTTCTTT.